The entry below describes one T cell receptor beta chain. The data belong to a study of blood T cell repertoires in COVID-19. For the study at large: Donors in the United States, Italy and Spain gave samples during acute or convalescent COVID-19. PBMCs, B-cell-depleted T cells, or T cells provided the cDNA or gDNA that made up the material.

The method was immunoSEQ multiplex PCR; TCRdb's version includes in-frame clones alone and lacks a portion of them. The sample carries 25,000 to 30,000 clones, 76% recorded once. This CDR3 is built from 16 residues. The V gene's germline CDR1 is MNHNY and CDR2 SVGAGI (reference sequence). The junction had 9 bases not matched to a gene; V was cut back by 1 base and J by 10 bases. This clonotype originated in an older man with acute or convalescent COVID-19. V is TRBV6-6 and J is TRBJ1-6, with 8 bases that match TRBD1. The sample taken for sequencing was peripheral blood. The CDR3, as DNA: TGTGCCAGCAGTTACTTGGAAGGACAGGGAGGATCACCCCTCCACTTT. Protein product: CASSYLEGQGGSPLHF.